This TCR beta chain came from a study of blood T cell repertoires in COVID-19. About the study: The study drew acute and convalescent COVID-19 samples from the United States, Italy and Spain.

In the source study's methods: Using reference gene primer amplification, nucleated cell counts were estimated. Clones were read by immunoSEQ multiplex PCR, and TCRdb kept only the in-frame ones, dropping some. That table furnishes V, J and clone size, whereas the DNA furnished D and trimming. The sample holds about 310,000 clones, around 89% seen once. Germline values: CDR1 LGHDT, CDR2 YNNKEL (reference sequence). The CDR3 runs 17 residues. With 1 base removed from V and 4 bases from J, the gap between germline ends came to 16 bases. Sequencing was carried out using PBMCs or T cells enriched from blood (not recorded which). The clonotype originates from a woman in her thirties or forties who had recovered from COVID-19. The genes are TRBV3-1 (or the pseudogene TRBV3-2) and TRBJ1-4; tentatively, D is TRBD1 (5 bases). The CDR3 bases are TGTGCCAGCAGCCAAGCCTCGGGGGGGTCCTTTAATGAAAAACTGTTTTTT. Protein sequence: CASSQASGGSFNEKLFF.